This TCR beta chain was recorded in a study of type 1 regulatory T cells. Study-level information: T-allo10 is a Tr1-enriched, alloantigen-specific CD4 T cell product made in vitro. General observations from the study: Compared with non-Tr1 cells, Tr1 cells showed a narrower TCR repertoire.

There are a few counts of this clonotype. The target antigen is unknown. TCRdb reprocessed the reads with MiXCR, giving one entry per CDR3 protein. The sample has 60,000 to 70,000 distinct CDR3 sequences, nearly 50% seen once. With 2 bases clipped from V and 6 bases from J, the junction kept 7 bases outside the gene matches. Germline V gene data show CDR1 as SGHTA and CDR2 as FQGNSA. CDR3 size: 14 residues. This TCR was sampled from a human donor in good health. The source material was cultured non-Tr1 T cells, either the whole culture or a sorted T cell fraction (not recorded which). This sequence joins TRBV7-2 and TRBJ2-7; TRBD1 matches 7 bases. This CDR3 is CASSLQRQGSEQYF. The CDR3 DNA follows: TGTGCCAGCAGCTTACAACGACAGGGATCCGAGCAGTACTTC.